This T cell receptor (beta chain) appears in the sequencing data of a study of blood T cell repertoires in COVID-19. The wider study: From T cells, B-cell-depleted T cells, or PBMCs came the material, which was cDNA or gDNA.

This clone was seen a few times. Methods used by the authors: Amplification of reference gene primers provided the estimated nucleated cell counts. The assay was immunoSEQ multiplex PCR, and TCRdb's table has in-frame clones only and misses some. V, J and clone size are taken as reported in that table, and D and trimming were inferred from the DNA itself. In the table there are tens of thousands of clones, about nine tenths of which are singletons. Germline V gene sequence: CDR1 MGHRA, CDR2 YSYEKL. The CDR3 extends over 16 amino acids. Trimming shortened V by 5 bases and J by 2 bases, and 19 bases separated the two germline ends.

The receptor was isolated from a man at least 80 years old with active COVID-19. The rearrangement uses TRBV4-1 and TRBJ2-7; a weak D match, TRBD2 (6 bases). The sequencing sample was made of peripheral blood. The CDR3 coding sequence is TGCGCCAGCAGCGAAGGAGCGGGCGGAGGGACCTACGAGCAGTACTTC. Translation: CASSEGAGGGTYEQYF.